What follows are 24 T cell receptor beta chains derived from one specimen sequenced in a study of vaccination and CD4 T cells after COVID-19. No antigen has been assigned to these receptors. Cultured CD4+ T cells had their DNA profiled by the Oncomine TCR Beta short-read assay. TCRdb redid the calling of the PCR reads with MiXCR, one entry per CDR3 protein. The sample lists around 12,000 distinct CDR3 sequences, 70% to 75% occurring once. Regarding treatment: roughly nine-day PBMC culture with coronavirus spike peptide pools or control peptides (ViraFEST assay). Sequences were derived from CD4+ T cells from blood, cultured in vitro, sampled after SARS-CoV-2 vaccination. The receptor set was obtained from a human donor who received a COVID-19 vaccine.

V and J are TRBV6-1 and TRBJ2-5; D is uncertain. V was clipped by 2 bases and J by 5 bases, with 18 bases between them. The CDR3 extends over 16 amino acids. The germline V gene encodes CDR1 MNHNS and CDR2 SASEGT. The CDR3 DNA follows: TGTGCCAGCAGTGAAACGCCTCCCCAGGTGATGGAGACCCAGTACTTC. Protein sequence: CASSETPPQVMETQYF.

This chain uses TRBV7-9 with TRBJ1-4; TRBD1 is a possible D gene (6 bases). The germline gives CDR1 SEHNR, CDR2 FQNEAQ (reference sequence). CDR3 length equals 16 residues. V gave up 5 bases and J gave up 6 bases, with 19 bases separating them. CDR3: CASSQGVGTYYEKLFF. The CDR3 DNA follows: TGTGCCAGCAGCCAAGGGGTGGGGACATACTATGAAAAACTGTTTTTT.

The genes are TRBV24-1 and TRBJ2-5, with D perhaps given as TRBD1 or TRBD2 (5 bases each). The V gene's germline CDR1 is KGHDR and CDR2 SFDVKD. V was shortened by 0 bases and J by 5 bases, with 12 bases between the two germline ends. This CDR3 has 15 amino acids. CDR3 in DNA: TGTGCCACCAGTGATTTGCAACGGGGCTTGGAGACCCAGTACTTC. Encoded protein: CATSDLQRGLETQYF.

This clonotype counts as medium-sized. The conserved closing phenylalanine or tryptophan is absent in this CDR3, likely reflecting a read error. The DNA is left out, because the CDR3 cannot be placed on it with certainty; the CDR3 is given as TCRdb lists it. The chain links TRBV6-1 to TRBJ2-1; the D call in the table, TRBD1, was not verified against the DNA. Germline CDR1 is MNHNS and CDR2 is SASEGT. Inclusive of both ends, the CDR3 amounts to 13 amino acids. The CDR3 here is CASSETRQGRLLL.

The chain employs TRBV5-1 and TRBJ2-6; tentatively, D is TRBD2 (6 bases). The V and J ends lost 5 bases and 4 bases respectively, with 10 bases between them. There are 14 residues in the CDR3. The germline CDR1 and CDR2 sequences are SGHRS and YFSETQ. The CDR3 reads CASSGGAGANVLTF. The CDR3 coding sequence is TGCGCCAGCAGTGGAGGGGCCGGGGCCAACGTCCTGACTTTC.

V and J are TRBV20-1 and TRBJ1-2; D gene uncertain. V lost 6 bases to trimming and J lost 0 bases, with 8 bases between them. CDR3 length: 12 amino acids. Germline-derived CDR1 and CDR2 are DFQATT and SNEGSKA (reference sequence). The CDR3 region is CSAPIANYGYTF. CDR3 nucleotides: TGCAGTGCCCCGATAGCTAACTATGGCTACACCTTC.

The chain is built from TRBV5-4 and TRBJ1-4; D uncertain. This CDR3 has 14 residues. V was trimmed by 2 bases and J by 6 bases, leaving 11 bases between them. In germline, CDR1 is SGHNT, CDR2 YYREEE (reference sequence). Written as DNA, the CDR3 is TGTGCCAGCAGCTTTAGCAGGTTCGATGAAAAACTGTTTTTT. Translated: CASSFSRFDEKLFF.

This clonotype was counted between two and nine times. The chain couples TRBV19 to TRBJ1-5; 8 bases are a match to TRBD1. Germline assignment: CDR1 LNHDA and CDR2 SQIVND (reference sequence). The CDR3 spans 15 residues. V shed 3 bases, J shed 4 bases, and the junction held 5 bases outside the gene matches. The CDR3 DNA sequence: TGTGCCAGTAGTATCGGACAGGGTGGTAATCAGCCCCAGCATTTT. This translates into CASSIGQGGNQPQHF.

The gene calls are TRBV6-1 and TRBJ1-5, with 8 bases fitting TRBD1. The germline V gene has CDR1 MNHNS and CDR2 SASEGT. V shed 6 bases, J shed 15 bases, and the junction held 7 bases outside the gene matches. The CDR3 is 11 amino acids. CDR3 in DNA: TGTGCCAGCAGCAACAGGGGGTTCGTGCATTTT. It codes for CASSNRGFVHF.

The V gene is TRBV6-1, the J gene TRBJ2-5; D may correspond to TRBD1 or TRBD2 (5 bases each). The CDR3 spans 13 residues. The V gene lost 5 bases and the J gene lost 8 bases, with 15 bases spanning the gap. The germline CDR1 and CDR2 sequences are MNHNS and SASEGT. The CDR3 bases are TGTGCCAGCAGTCCCCGGGCGAGGGGCACCCAGTACTTC. Amino acid sequence: CASSPRARGTQYF.

The V call is TRBV6-5, the J call TRBJ1-1; 10 bases match TRBD1. The CDR3 consists of 13 residues. Germline V gene sequence: CDR1 MNHEY, CDR2 SVGAGI. The J segment lost 11 bases and the V segment lost 2 bases, leaving 5 bases of the junction unmatched. CDR3 sequence reads: CASSYAGQGDAFF. The CDR3 nucleotides are TGTGCCAGCAGTTACGCCGGACAGGGGGACGCTTTCTTT.

This chain links TRBV20-1 with TRBJ2-5; 8 nucleotides match TRBD2. Germline V CDR1 and CDR2: DFQATT, SNEGSKA (reference sequence). The CDR3 totals 13 residues. V lost 5 bases and J lost 5; bases outside the gene matches: 7. As DNA, the CDR3 is TGCAGTGCTCCGACGCCGGGAGGGGAGACCCAGTACTTC. This translates into CSAPTPGGETQYF.

This chain links TRBV5-1 with TRBJ2-7, with TRBD1 matching 10 bases. This CDR3 contains 15 residues. CDR1 and CDR2 from the germline V gene are SGHRS and YFSETQ. V lost 4 bases, J lost 1 base, and 5 bases stayed unmatched. CDR3 DNA: TGCGCCAGCAGCGTGACAGGGGGCACTTCCTACGAGCAGTACTTC. It encodes CASSVTGGTSYEQYF.

J is TRBJ1-6 and V is TRBV19; no clear D gene. In germline, CDR1 is LNHDA, CDR2 SQIVND (reference sequence). Trimming stripped 0 bases from V and 9 bases from J, with 18 bases between. This CDR3 is built from 17 residues. CDR3 amino acids: CASSIDPHSRGGSPLHF. The CDR3 region has the DNA TGTGCCAGTAGTATAGACCCCCACTCACGCGGTGGTTCACCCCTCCACTTT.

The rearrangement joins TRBV6-5 to TRBJ1-2; D remains ambiguous. CDR1 is MNHEY, CDR2 SVGAGI, per germline. The CDR3 covers 14 residues. Deletions cut 0 bases from V and 11 bases from J, with 16 bases between. The CDR3 DNA reads TGTGCCAGCAGTTACTCTTCGGACGCCCCAGAATACACCTTC. Translated, it gives CASSYSSDAPEYTF.

This clonotype occurred once. The chain joins TRBV2 to TRBJ2-1, with D possibly TRBD2 on 7 matching bases. Germline CDR1 reads SNHLY; CDR2 reads FYNNEI. V was clipped by 11 bases and J by 4 bases, with 12 bases between them. CDR3 length: 12 amino acids. CDR3 residues: CAGGGSYNEQFF. The CDR3 DNA reads TGTGCCGGGGGGGGCTCGTACAATGAGCAGTTCTTC.

This sequence joins TRBV18 and TRBJ2-1; TRBD1 matches at 8 bases. This CDR3 is 15 amino acids long. CDR1 KGHSH and CDR2 LQKENI come from the germline V gene. After removal of 2 bases from V and 4 bases from J, the junction contained 4 bases not matched to a gene. CDR3 sequence reads: CASSPLQGEYNEQFF. DNA for the CDR3: TGTGCCAGCTCACCATTACAGGGGGAGTACAATGAGCAGTTCTTC.

This chain joins TRBV20-1 and TRBJ2-3, with 12 bases lining up with TRBD2. The germline CDR1 and CDR2 sequences are DFQATT and SNEGSKA (reference sequence). With V trimmed by 3 bases and J by 3 bases, 10 bases remained unmatched. This CDR3 has 17 residues. For the CDR3, the DNA is TGCAGTGCTAGGATGACTAGCGGGGGCTTTAGAACAGATACGCAGTATTTT. Translation: CSARMTSGGFRTDTQYF.

The V and J genes are TRBV6-1 and TRBJ1-1; no clear D. V was shortened by 7 bases and J by 1 base, with 16 bases between the two germline ends. Germline lookup yields CDR1 MNHNS and CDR2 SASEGT. This CDR3 region has 15 residues. CDR3 in amino acids: CASTQLRATNTEAFF. In nucleotides, the CDR3 is TGTGCCAGCACCCAATTACGGGCTACGAACACTGAAGCTTTCTTT.

By share of the sample, this clonotype is medium-sized (0.01 to 0.1%). The chain links TRBV7-9 to TRBJ1-4; 7 nucleotides align to TRBD1. Germline lookup yields CDR1 SEHNR and CDR2 FQNEAQ (reference sequence). There are 19 residues in the CDR3. Trimming at V came to 1 base and at J to 0 bases, leaving 11 bases not matched to a gene. The CDR3 DNA reads TGTGCCAGCAGCTTAGGACAGGGCTCCTTCCCTGCAACTAATGAAAAACTGTTTTTT. Its protein is CASSLGQGSFPATNEKLFF.

The V and J genes are TRBV7-8 and TRBJ2-3; the D call may be TRBD1 or TRBD2 (5 bases each). The CDR3 length is 17 residues. V was cut by 5 bases and J by 1 base, with 19 bases left in between. The V gene's germline CDR1 is SGHVS and CDR2 FQNEAQ. The CDR3 nucleotides are TGTGCCAGCAGCAAGAAGGCGAGAGGGGCAGGCACAGATACGCAGTATTTT. It is translated as CASSKKARGAGTDTQYF.

This clonotype was counted a few times. This chain connects TRBV19 to TRBJ2-3; 9 positions match TRBD1. Losses at the gene ends were 7 bases for V and 1 base for J; bases not matched to a gene: 9. Germline V gene lookup returns CDR1 LNHDA and CDR2 SQIVND (reference sequence). The CDR3 is 16 amino acids. CDR3 protein: CASTTGTGSGTDTQYF. The CDR3 nucleotides read TGTGCCAGTACCACCGGGACAGGGTCTGGCACAGATACGCAGTATTTT.

This chain connects TRBV19 to TRBJ1-1, with D uncertain. V shed 2 bases and J shed 0 bases, with 10 bases lying between them. The CDR3 loop spans 15 amino acids. The germline CDR1 and CDR2 sequences are LNHDA and SQIVND (reference sequence). CDR3 DNA: TGTGCCAGTAGTATATGGAACAGCTTGAACACTGAAGCTTTCTTT. Translation gives CASSIWNSLNTEAFF.

The sample holds one count of this clonotype. The CDR3 region has the DNA TGCAGTGCTAGAGATGCGGGAGGGAAAGAGACCCAGTACTTC. Protein product: CSARDAGGKETQYF. The V gene is TRBV20-1, the J gene TRBJ2-5; 9 bases line up with TRBD2. This CDR3 has 14 residues. The V and J ends lost 0 bases and 3 bases, in that order; junction bases with no gene match: 2. CDR1 and CDR2 (germline): DFQATT, SNEGSKA (reference sequence).